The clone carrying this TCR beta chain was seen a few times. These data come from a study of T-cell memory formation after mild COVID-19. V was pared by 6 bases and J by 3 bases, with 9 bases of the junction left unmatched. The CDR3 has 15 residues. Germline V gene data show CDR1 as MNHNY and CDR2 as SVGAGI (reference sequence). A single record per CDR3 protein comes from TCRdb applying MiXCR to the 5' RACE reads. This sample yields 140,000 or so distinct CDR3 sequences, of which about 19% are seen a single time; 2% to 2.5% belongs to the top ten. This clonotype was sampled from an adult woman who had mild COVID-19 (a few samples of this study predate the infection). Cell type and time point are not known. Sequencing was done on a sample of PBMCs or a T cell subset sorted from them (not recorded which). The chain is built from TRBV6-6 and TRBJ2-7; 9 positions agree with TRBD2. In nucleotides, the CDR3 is TGTGCCAGCAGACAGGGGCTAGCGGGGAACTACGAGCAGTACTTC. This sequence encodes CASRQGLAGNYEQYF.